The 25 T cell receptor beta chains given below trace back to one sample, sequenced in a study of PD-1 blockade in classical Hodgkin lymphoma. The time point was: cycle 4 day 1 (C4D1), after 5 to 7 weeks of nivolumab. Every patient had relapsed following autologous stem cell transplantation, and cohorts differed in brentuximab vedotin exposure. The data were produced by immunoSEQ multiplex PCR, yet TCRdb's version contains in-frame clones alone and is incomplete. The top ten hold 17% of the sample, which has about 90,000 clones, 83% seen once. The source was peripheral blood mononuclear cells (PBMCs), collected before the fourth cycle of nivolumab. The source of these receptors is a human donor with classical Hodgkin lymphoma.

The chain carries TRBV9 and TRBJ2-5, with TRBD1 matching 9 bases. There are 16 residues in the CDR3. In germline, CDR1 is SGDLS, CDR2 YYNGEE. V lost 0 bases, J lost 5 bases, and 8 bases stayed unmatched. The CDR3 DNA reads TGTGCCAGCAGCGTAGAGGGACAGGGCTTGATGGAGACCCAGTACTTC. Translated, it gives CASSVEGQGLMETQYF.

As DNA, the CDR3 is TGTGCCAGCAGCCCCTGGCTAGCGGGAAGCCAAGAGACCCAGTACTTC. This translates into CASSPWLAGSQETQYF. This chain links TRBV14 with TRBJ2-5; 9 positions agree with TRBD2. The germline V gene encodes CDR1 SGHDN and CDR2 FVKESK. The CDR3 spans 16 residues. V lost 4 bases and J lost 1; bases outside the gene matches: 7.

Written as DNA, the CDR3 is TGCAGCGTTGAAGAAGGGAGTAGCTCCTACAATGAGCAGTTCTTC. Amino acids: CSVEEGSSSYNEQFF. The chain is built from TRBV29-1 and TRBJ2-1, with a tentative D call TRBD2 (5 bases). The CDR3 contains 15 residues. Germline CDR1 SQVTM, CDR2 ANQGSEA. V lost 0 bases and J lost 0, with 9 bases in between.

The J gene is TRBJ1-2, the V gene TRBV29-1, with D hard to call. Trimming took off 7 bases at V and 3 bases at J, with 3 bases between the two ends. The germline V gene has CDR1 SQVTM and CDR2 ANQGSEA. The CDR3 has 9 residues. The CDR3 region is CSEDYGYTF. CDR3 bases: TGCAGCGAGGACTATGGCTACACCTTC.

The CDR3: CASSLSFGGGYGYTF. CDR3 DNA sequence: TGCGCCAGCAGCTTGAGTTTTGGAGGCGGCTATGGCTACACCTTC. The chain employs TRBV5-1 and TRBJ1-2, with no clear D. The CDR3 runs to 15 residues. From germline, CDR1 is SGHRS and CDR2 YFSETQ. The V end lost 1 base, the J end lost 4 bases, and 14 bases lay between the germline ends.

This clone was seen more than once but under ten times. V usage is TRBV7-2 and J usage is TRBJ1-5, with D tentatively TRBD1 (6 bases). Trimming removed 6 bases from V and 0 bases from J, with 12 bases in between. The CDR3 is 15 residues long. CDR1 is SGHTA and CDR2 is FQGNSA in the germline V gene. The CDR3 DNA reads TGTGCCAGCAGGCCGGACAGATATAGCAATCAGCCCCAGCATTTT. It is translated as CASRPDRYSNQPQHF.

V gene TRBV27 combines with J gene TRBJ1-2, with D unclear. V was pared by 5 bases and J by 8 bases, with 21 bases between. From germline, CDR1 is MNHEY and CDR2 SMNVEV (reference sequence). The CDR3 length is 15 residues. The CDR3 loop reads CASSPHVTSREGYTF. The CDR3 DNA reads TGTGCCAGCAGTCCCCACGTAACCTCGCGCGAGGGCTACACCTTC.

As DNA, the CDR3 is TGTGCCAGCAGCTCTCAGAGGACTGGCTACGAGCAGTACTTC. Translation: CASSSQRTGYEQYF. This chain uses TRBV7-2 with TRBJ2-7; maybe TRBD2 (5 bases). This CDR3 region has 14 residues. From germline, CDR1 is SGHTA and CDR2 FQGNSA. Trimming removed 4 bases from V and 3 bases from J, with 13 bases in between.

The CDR3 nucleotides are TGTGCCAGCAGCTTGGTGGAGACCCAGTACTTC. Its translation is CASSLVETQYF. The chain is built from TRBV7-2 and TRBJ2-5; D is unclear. From germline, CDR1 is SGHTA and CDR2 FQGNSA. The V end lost 3 bases, the J end lost 5 bases, and 4 bases lay between the germline ends. This CDR3 spans 11 amino acids.

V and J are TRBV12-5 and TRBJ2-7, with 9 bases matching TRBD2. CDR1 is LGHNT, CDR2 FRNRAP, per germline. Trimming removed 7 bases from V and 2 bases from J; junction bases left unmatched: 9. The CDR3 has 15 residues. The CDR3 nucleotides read TGTGCTAGTGCTCAGAGGGCGGGAGGGCCCTACGAGCAGTACTTC. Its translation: CASAQRAGGPYEQYF.

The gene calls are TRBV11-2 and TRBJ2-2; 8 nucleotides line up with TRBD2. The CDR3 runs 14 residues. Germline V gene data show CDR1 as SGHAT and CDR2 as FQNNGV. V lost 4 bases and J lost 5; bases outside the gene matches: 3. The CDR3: CASSSIAGTGELFF. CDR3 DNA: TGTGCCAGCAGCTCCATAGCGGGAACCGGGGAGCTGTTTTTT.

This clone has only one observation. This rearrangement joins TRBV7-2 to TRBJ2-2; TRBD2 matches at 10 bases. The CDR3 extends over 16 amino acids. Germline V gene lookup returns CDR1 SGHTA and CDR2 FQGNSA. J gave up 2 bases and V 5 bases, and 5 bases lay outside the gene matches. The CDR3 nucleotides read TGTGCCAGCAGCGCTAGCGGGAGCCGTAACACCGGGGAGCTGTTTTTT. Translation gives CASSASGSRNTGELFF.

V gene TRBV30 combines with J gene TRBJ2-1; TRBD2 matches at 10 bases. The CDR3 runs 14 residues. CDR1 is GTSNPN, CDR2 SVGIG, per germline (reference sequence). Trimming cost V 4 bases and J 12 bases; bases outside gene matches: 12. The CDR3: CAWTGTSVPFGQFF. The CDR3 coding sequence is TGTGCCTGGACAGGGACTAGCGTACCTTTTGGGCAGTTCTTC.

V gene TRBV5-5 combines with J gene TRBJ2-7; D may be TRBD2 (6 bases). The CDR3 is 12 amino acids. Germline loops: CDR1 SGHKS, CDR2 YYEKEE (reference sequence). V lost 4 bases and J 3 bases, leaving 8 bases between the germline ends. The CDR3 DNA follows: TGTGCCAGCAGCACGGGGGTCTACGAGCAGTACTTC. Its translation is CASSTGVYEQYF.

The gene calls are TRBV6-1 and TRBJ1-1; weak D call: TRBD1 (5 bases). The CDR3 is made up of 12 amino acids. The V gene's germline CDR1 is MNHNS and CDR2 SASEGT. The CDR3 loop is CAAGNGDTEAFF. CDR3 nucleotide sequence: TGTGCTGCAGGGAACGGGGACACTGAAGCTTTCTTT.

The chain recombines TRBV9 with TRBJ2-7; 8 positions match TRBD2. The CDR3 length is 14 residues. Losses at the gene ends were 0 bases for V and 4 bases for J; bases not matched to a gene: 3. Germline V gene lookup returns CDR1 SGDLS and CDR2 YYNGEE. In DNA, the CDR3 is TGTGCCAGCAGCGTAGCGCTAGCGGGTTACGAGCAGTACTTC. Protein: CASSVALAGYEQYF.

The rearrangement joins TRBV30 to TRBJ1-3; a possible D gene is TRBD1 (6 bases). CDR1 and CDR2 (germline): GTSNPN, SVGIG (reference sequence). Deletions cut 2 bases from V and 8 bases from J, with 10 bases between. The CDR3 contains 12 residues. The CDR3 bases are TGTGCCTGGAGTATACAGGGCGACACCATATATTTT. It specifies CAWSIQGDTIYF.

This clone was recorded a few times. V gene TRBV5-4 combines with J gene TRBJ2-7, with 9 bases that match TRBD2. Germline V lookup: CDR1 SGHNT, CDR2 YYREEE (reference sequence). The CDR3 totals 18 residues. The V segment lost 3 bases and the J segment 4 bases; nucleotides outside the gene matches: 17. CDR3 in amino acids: CASSSRPQRLAARYEQYF. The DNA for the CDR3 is TGTGCCAGCAGCTCACGACCTCAGAGACTAGCGGCTCGGTACGAGCAGTACTTC.

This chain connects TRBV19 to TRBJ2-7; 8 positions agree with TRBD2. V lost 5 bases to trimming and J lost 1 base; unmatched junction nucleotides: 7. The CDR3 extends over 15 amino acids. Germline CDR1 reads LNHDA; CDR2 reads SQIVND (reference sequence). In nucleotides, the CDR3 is TGTGCCAGTAGTCGCCGAGCGGGAGATTCCTACGAGCAGTACTTC. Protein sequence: CASSRRAGDSYEQYF.

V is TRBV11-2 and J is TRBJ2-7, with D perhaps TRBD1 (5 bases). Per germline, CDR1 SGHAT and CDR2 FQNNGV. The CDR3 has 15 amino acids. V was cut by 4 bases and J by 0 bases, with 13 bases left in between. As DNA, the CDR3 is TGTGCCAGCAGCTCAGACAGTCCTCGCTCCTACGAGCAGTACTTC. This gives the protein CASSSDSPRSYEQYF.

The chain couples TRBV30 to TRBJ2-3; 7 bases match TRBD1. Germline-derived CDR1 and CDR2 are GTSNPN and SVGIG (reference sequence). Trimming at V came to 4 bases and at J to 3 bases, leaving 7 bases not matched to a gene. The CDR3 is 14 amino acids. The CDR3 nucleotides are TGTGCCTGGACCCCAGGGGGAAGAACAGATACGCAGTATTTT. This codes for CAWTPGGRTDTQYF.

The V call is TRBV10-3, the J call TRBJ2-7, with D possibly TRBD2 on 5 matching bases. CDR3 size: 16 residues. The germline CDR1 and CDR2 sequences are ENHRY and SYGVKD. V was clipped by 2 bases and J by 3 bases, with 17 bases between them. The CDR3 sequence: CAISEPGGSLIYEQYF. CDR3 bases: TGTGCCATCAGTGAGCCCGGTGGGAGTTTAATCTACGAGCAGTACTTC.

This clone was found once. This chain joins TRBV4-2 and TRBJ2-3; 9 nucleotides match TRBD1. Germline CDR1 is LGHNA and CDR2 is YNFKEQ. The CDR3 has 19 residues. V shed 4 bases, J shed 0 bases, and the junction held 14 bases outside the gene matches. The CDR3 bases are TGTGCCAGCAGCCCCCGCGGGACAGGGTCAGACAGGAGCACAGATACGCAGTATTTT. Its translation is CASSPRGTGSDRSTDTQYF.

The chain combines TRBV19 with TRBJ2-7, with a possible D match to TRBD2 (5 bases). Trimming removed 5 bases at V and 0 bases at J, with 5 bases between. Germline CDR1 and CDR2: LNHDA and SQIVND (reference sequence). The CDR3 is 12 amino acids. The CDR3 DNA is TGTGCCAGTAGTCGGGGCTCCTACGAGCAGTACTTC. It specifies CASSRGSYEQYF.

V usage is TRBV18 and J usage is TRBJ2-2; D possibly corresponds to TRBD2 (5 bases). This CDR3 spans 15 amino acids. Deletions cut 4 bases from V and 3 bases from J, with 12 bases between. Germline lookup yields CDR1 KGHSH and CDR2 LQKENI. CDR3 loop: CASSQTTGYTGELFF. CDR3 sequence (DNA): TGTGCCAGCTCACAGACTACCGGATACACCGGGGAGCTGTTTTTT.